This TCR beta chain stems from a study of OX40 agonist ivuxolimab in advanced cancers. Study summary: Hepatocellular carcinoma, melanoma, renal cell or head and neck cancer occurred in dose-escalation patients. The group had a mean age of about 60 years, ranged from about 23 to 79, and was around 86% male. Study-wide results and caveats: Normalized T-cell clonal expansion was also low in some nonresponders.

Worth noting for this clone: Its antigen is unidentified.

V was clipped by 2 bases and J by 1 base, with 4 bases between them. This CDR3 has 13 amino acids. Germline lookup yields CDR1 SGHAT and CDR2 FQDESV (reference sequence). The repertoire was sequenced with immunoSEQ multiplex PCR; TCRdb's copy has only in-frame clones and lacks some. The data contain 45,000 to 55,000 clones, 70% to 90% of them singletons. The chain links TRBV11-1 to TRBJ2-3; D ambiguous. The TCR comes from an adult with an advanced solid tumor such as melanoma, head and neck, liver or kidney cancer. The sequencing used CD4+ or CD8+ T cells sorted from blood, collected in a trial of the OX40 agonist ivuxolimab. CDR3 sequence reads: CASSLLGTDTQYF. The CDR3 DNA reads TGTGCCAGCAGCTTACTGGGCACAGATACGCAGTATTTT.